The next 27 T cell receptor beta chains were all read from a single sample in a study of blood T cell repertoires in COVID-19. Repertoires were generated with immunoSEQ multiplex PCR, while TCRdb's copy carries only in-frame clones and drops some. Seen here are some 260,000 clones, 70% to 85% observed once, and the top ten hold roughly 10%. The material sequenced was peripheral blood. Receptors originate from a man older than 75 with acute or convalescent COVID-19.

The chain links TRBV27 to TRBJ1-2; D is ambiguous. Germline V gene data show CDR1 as MNHEY and CDR2 as SMNVEV (reference sequence). CDR3 size: 13 residues. V shed 2 bases and J shed 4 bases, with 8 bases lying between them. The CDR3 here is CASSLTGVYGYTF. CDR3 DNA: TGTGCCAGCAGTTTAACGGGTGTCTATGGCTACACCTTC.

The V gene is TRBV7-2, the J gene TRBJ1-5; the D is unclear. Germline CDR1 is SGHTA and CDR2 is FQGNSA. V dropped 0 bases and J dropped 6 bases, with 9 bases sitting between them. The CDR3 loop spans 14 amino acids. The CDR3 here is CASSLALRGQPQHF. The CDR3, as DNA: TGTGCCAGCAGCTTAGCGCTAAGAGGTCAGCCCCAGCATTTT.

The chain joins TRBV19 to TRBJ2-2; 10 positions agree with TRBD1. V shed 5 bases and J 4 bases; nucleotides not matched to a gene: 10. Germline V gives CDR1 LNHDA, CDR2 SQIVND (reference sequence). The CDR3 has 17 residues. The CDR3 coding sequence is TGTGCCAGTAGTGCGCATGGCGGGACAGGGGCCACCGGGGAGCTGTTTTTT. As protein: CASSAHGGTGATGELFF.

V gene TRBV5-8 combines with J gene TRBJ2-1; D not resolved. Germline V gene lookup returns CDR1 SGHTS and CDR2 YDEGEE. V dropped 0 bases and J dropped 3 bases, with 4 bases sitting between them. The CDR3 is 13 amino acids. CDR3 coding DNA: TGTGCCAGCAGCTTGGGAGTCTACAATGAGCAGTTCTTC. Translating it yields CASSLGVYNEQFF.

This sequence joins TRBV21-1 and TRBJ1-2. TRBV21-1 is recorded as a pseudogene. The CDR3 is 10 amino acids. CDR3 in DNA: TGTGCCAGCGTAAACTATGGCTACACCTTC. It yields the protein CASVNYGYTF.

The V gene is TRBV12-3 or TRBV12-4, the J gene TRBJ2-3, with D hard to call. Trimming left V 2 bases short and J 7 bases short, with 10 bases between. The CDR3 has 13 residues. The CDR3 DNA is TGTGCCAGCAGTTTAACCGAGACTTATACGCAGTATTTT. Its translation is CASSLTETYTQYF.

The chain employs TRBV7-2 and TRBJ2-3, with 11 bases lining up with TRBD2. The germline gives CDR1 SGHTA, CDR2 FQGNSA. The CDR3 spans 16 residues. The V gene end was trimmed by 5 bases and the J gene end by 2 bases; junction bases not matched to a gene: 6. CDR3 loop: CASSPIAGGITDTQYF. CDR3 bases: TGTGCCAGCAGCCCGATAGCGGGAGGGATCACAGATACGCAGTATTTT.

V usage is TRBV7-2 and J usage is TRBJ1-2; D might be TRBD1 (5 bases). Per the germline V gene, CDR1 is SGHTA and CDR2 is FQGNSA. V was trimmed by 0 bases and J by 9 bases, leaving 11 bases between them. CDR3 size: 13 residues. As DNA, the CDR3 is TGTGCCAGCAGCTTAGCCAGGGAGGGGAGCTACACCTTC. It yields the protein CASSLAREGSYTF.

The chain uses TRBV28 and TRBJ2-1; 8 bases line up with TRBD2. Germline CDR1 MDHEN, CDR2 SYDVKM. V lost 1 base and J lost 10; bases outside the gene matches: 6. CDR3 length: 14 amino acids. For the CDR3, the DNA is TGTGCCAGCAGTTTATACCAGCGGGAGAAGGAGCAGTTCTTC. Protein sequence: CASSLYQREKEQFF.

The chain has TRBV9 and TRBJ2-5, with unresolved D. Germline V gene data show CDR1 as SGDLS and CDR2 as YYNGEE. This CDR3 spans 12 amino acids. V lost 1 base and J 5 bases, leaving 6 bases between the germline ends. CDR3 sequence (DNA): TGTGCCAGCAGCGTAACCCGGGAGACCCAGTACTTC. Protein product: CASSVTRETQYF.

V usage is TRBV11-3 and J usage is TRBJ2-3; TRBD2 aligns across 11 bases. The CDR3 covers 15 residues. The germline gives CDR1 SGHNT, CDR2 YENEEA. J gave up 6 bases and V 6 bases, and 8 bases lay outside the gene matches. CDR3 nucleotides: TGTGCCAGCAGTACTAGCGGGGGACGAAAGGATACGCAGTATTTT. Translation gives CASSTSGGRKDTQYF.

This clone was seen a single time. The chain has TRBV19 and TRBJ1-2; D remains unclear. Germline V gene data show CDR1 as LNHDA and CDR2 as SQIVND (reference sequence). Trimming pared 5 bases from V and 8 bases from J, leaving 27 bases between. The CDR3 totals 17 residues. The CDR3 coding sequence is TGTGCCAGTAGTCAACGCCCCGTCGGAAGAAGAGGCGAGGGCTACACCTTC. Protein product: CASSQRPVGRRGEGYTF.

The rearrangement links TRBV24-1 to TRBJ1-5, with 12 bases aligning to TRBD1. With V trimmed by 4 bases and J by 6 bases, 6 bases remained unmatched. CDR1 and CDR2 (germline): KGHDR, SFDVKD. The CDR3 extends over 16 amino acids. The CDR3 protein is CATSDAGQGARQPQHF. DNA for the CDR3: TGTGCCACCAGTGACGCGGGACAGGGGGCTCGTCAGCCCCAGCATTTT.

The chain carries TRBV12-5 and TRBJ2-7, with no clear D. V lost 1 base and J 0 bases, leaving 10 bases between the germline ends. Germline CDR1 and CDR2: LGHNT and FRNRAP. CDR3 length equals 15 residues. The CDR3 bases are TGTGCTAGTGGTTTGGGGCTAAGGAGCTCCTACGAGCAGTACTTC. This encodes CASGLGLRSSYEQYF.

This clone was observed a few times. The rearrangement joins TRBV5-1 to TRBJ2-3; 8 bases map to TRBD1. The CDR3 is 15 residues long. V lost 2 bases, J lost 5 bases, and 7 bases stayed unmatched. CDR1 and CDR2 from the germline V gene are SGHRS and YFSETQ. CDR3 in amino acids: CASSLGAGGLDTQYF. The CDR3 coding sequence is TGCGCCAGCAGCTTAGGAGCAGGGGGCTTAGATACGCAGTATTTT. Variable domain in full (rest from reference TRBV5-1 and TRBJ2-3): KAGVTQTPRYLIKTRGQQVTLSCSPISGHRSVSWYQQTPGQGLQFLFEYFSETQRNKGNFPGRFSGRQFSNSRSEMNVSTLELGDSALYLCASSLGAGGLDTQYFGPGTRLTVL.

V usage is TRBV12-5 and J usage is TRBJ1-5; possible D gene TRBD1, 6 bases. The V gene lost 1 base and the J gene lost 4 bases, with 14 bases spanning the gap. Germline V lookup: CDR1 LGHNT, CDR2 FRNRAP. This CDR3 contains 16 residues. The CDR3 loop reads CASGLGLGQGNQPQHF. CDR3 DNA sequence: TGTGCTAGTGGTTTGGGTTTGGGCCAGGGGAATCAGCCCCAGCATTTT.

The V call is TRBV24-1, the J call TRBJ2-1; 8 bases match TRBD1. CDR1 and CDR2 from the germline V gene are KGHDR and SFDVKD. V lost 8 bases and J lost 10; bases outside the gene matches: 6. CDR3 size: 12 residues. The CDR3 DNA follows: TGTGCCACCATGGACAGGGTGGAGGAGCAGTTCTTC. Residues: CATMDRVEEQFF.

V gene TRBV5-5 combines with J gene TRBJ2-7; 9 positions match TRBD1. The junction had 6 bases not matched to a gene; V was cut back by 4 bases and J by 4 bases. The CDR3 consists of 14 residues. The germline CDR1 and CDR2 sequences are SGHKS and YYEKEE (reference sequence). This CDR3 is CASSVTGGMYEQYF. The CDR3 bases are TGTGCCAGCAGCGTGACAGGGGGGATGTACGAGCAGTACTTC.

This chain links TRBV28 with TRBJ2-7, with 12 nucleotides matching TRBD1. CDR3 length: 16 amino acids. Germline V gives CDR1 MDHEN, CDR2 SYDVKM. Unmatched junction bases numbered 11, after V lost 5 bases and J lost 6 bases. The CDR3 DNA follows: TGTGCCAGCAGTGTAACCCCGGGACAGGGGGCAATCGAGCAGTACTTC. It encodes CASSVTPGQGAIEQYF.

This chain links TRBV10-3 with TRBJ1-2; the D gene is possibly TRBD1 (5 bases). V shed 0 bases and J shed 8 bases, with 13 bases lying between them. The CDR3 length is 14 residues. Germline V gives CDR1 ENHRY, CDR2 SYGVKD. For the CDR3, the DNA is TGTGCCATCAGTGAGTCAATGGGGACTGGAGGCTACACCTTC. Translating gives CAISESMGTGGYTF.

The genes are TRBV4-1 and TRBJ1-2; TRBD1 matches at 9 bases. The CDR3 has 14 amino acids. Germline CDR1 reads MGHRA; CDR2 reads YSYEKL. Losses at the gene ends were 0 bases for V and 8 bases for J; bases not matched to a gene: 4. CDR3 DNA sequence: TGCGCCAGCAGCCAAGATCGGGACAGGGAAGGCTACACCTTC. It is translated as CASSQDRDREGYTF.

This rearrangement joins TRBV5-6 to TRBJ1-3; D possibly corresponds to TRBD1 (5 bases). Per germline, CDR1 SGHDT and CDR2 YYEEEE. V was clipped by 0 bases and J by 0 bases, with 10 bases between them. This CDR3 spans 16 amino acids. CDR3 DNA sequence: TGTGCCAGCAGCTTGGGACAGCTAGGCTCTGGAAACACCATATATTTT. Translating gives CASSLGQLGSGNTIYF.

This clone was counted only a few times. The chain carries TRBV20-1 and TRBJ1-5, with D tentatively TRBD1 (6 bases). Trimming removed 3 bases at V and 4 bases at J, with 10 bases between. CDR1 is DFQATT, CDR2 SNEGSKA, per germline (reference sequence). This CDR3 has 13 residues. In nucleotides, the CDR3 is TGCAGTGCTAGTTCAGGGGAAAATCAGCCCCAGCATTTT. Protein product: CSASSGENQPQHF.

The V gene is TRBV6-6, the J gene TRBJ1-1, with D possibly being TRBD1 (6 bases). Germline lookup yields CDR1 MNHNY and CDR2 SVGAGI (reference sequence). The CDR3 consists of 14 residues. Trimming removed 10 bases from V and 4 bases from J, with 19 bases in between. The CDR3 reads CAIKFGGQTTEAFF. The CDR3 nucleotides read TGTGCCATCAAGTTCGGGGGGCAAACCACTGAAGCTTTCTTT.

Written as DNA, the CDR3 is TGTGCCAGCAGCTACAGGGCGGCGGCCTACGAGCAGTACTTC. Amino acid sequence: CASSYRAAAYEQYF. The chain uses TRBV28 and TRBJ2-7; D might be TRBD1 (6 bases). From germline, CDR1 is MDHEN and CDR2 SYDVKM. The CDR3 spans 14 residues. The V end was cut by 6 bases, the J end by 2 bases, with 14 bases between.

This chain joins TRBV7-8 and TRBJ1-1, with TRBD1 identical over 9 bases. The germline V gene encodes CDR1 SGHVS and CDR2 FQNEAQ. V was pared by 6 bases and J by 5 bases, with 7 bases of the junction left unmatched. The CDR3 contains 14 residues. The CDR3 protein is CASRPSTGGTEAFF. CDR3 DNA: TGTGCCAGCAGACCATCGACAGGGGGTACTGAAGCTTTCTTT.

The V and J genes are TRBV7-9 and TRBJ2-1, with TRBD2 matching 13 bases. J lost 7 bases, V lost 6 bases, and 6 bases had no gene match. This CDR3 is built from 15 residues. From germline, CDR1 is SEHNR and CDR2 FQNEAQ (reference sequence). For the CDR3, the DNA is TGTGCCAGCAGGCGACGGACTAGCGGGAGTAATGAGCAGTTCTTC. Residues: CASRRRTSGSNEQFF.